The source of this T cell receptor beta chain is a study of T cell repertoires in cytomegalovirus infection. Study at large: Matching HLA type, along with CMV infection, was indicated by public TCR beta signatures.

TCRdb reanalysed the reads using MiXCR and keeps one entry per CDR3 protein. The data show 300,000 or so distinct CDR3 sequences, with roughly 9.3% seen just once and 2.5% held by the top ten. Whole-study results and caveats: CMV carriers having the relevant HLA were flagged by cumulative public TCR beta family frequency. In two of eight donors, the top clonotype was HLA-C-restricted CMV-specific.

A note on this clonotype: As yet, its antigen is unknown.

Germline lookup yields CDR1 SGHTA and CDR2 FQGNSA. This CDR3 has 13 residues. The V end was cut by 5 bases, the J end by 8 bases, with 15 bases between. The origin of this receptor is a human donor in good health (CMV status not recorded). Some clones in this sample may be carry-over from other donors' samples. The chain joins TRBV7-2 to TRBJ1-2; D is perhaps TRBD1 (5 bases). Sample: PBMCs. CDR3 nucleotides: TGTGCCAGCAGCGGGGCTAGGCCCGAGGGCTACACCTTC. This sequence encodes CASSGARPEGYTF.